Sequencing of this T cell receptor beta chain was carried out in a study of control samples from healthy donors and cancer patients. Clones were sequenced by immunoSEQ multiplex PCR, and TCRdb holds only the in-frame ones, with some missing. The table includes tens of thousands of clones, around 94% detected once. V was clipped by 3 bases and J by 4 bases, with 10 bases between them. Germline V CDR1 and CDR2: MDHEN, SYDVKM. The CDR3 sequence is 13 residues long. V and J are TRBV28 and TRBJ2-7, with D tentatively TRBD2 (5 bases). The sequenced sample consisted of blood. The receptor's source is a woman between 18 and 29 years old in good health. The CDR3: CASSFSGKYEQYF. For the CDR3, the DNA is TGTGCCAGCAGTTTCTCCGGGAAGTACGAGCAGTACTTC.